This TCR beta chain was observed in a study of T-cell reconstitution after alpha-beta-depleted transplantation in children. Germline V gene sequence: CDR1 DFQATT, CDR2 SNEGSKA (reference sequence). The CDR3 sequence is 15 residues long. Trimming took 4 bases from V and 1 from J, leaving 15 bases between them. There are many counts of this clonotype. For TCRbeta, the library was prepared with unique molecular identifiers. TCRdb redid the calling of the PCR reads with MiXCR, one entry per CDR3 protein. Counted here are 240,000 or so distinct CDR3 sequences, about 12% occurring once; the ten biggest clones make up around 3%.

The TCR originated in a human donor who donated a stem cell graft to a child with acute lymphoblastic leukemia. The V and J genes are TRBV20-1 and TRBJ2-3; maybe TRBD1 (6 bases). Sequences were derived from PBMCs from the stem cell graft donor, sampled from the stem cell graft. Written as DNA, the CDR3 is TGCAGTGCTACCAAGGGAGAGGGGGGCACAGATACGCAGTATTTT. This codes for CSATKGEGGTDTQYF.